The clone carrying this T cell receptor (beta chain) was detected a few times. The data are from a study of shared clonotypes between healthy human individuals. In replicate PCRs of unsorted PBMC, about 320 ng DNA, 25,000 to 35,000 T cell genomes, was used. Assay: immunoSEQ multiplex PCR; the TCRdb copy retains only in-frame clones and omits some. The repertoire includes approximately 470,000 clones, about 78% of them detected once, and 12% sits in the top ten. The CDR3 is 13 amino acids. V lost 0 bases, J lost 5 bases, and 7 bases lay in between. CDR1 MGHRA and CDR2 YSYEKL come from the germline V gene. Unsorted samples, those not sorted, used 75 million to 90 million PBMCs for genomic DNA.

This sequence was found in a woman aged 40 to 50 in good health. Some clones in this sample may be carry-over from other donors' samples. The J gene is TRBJ1-1, the V gene TRBV4-1; D is unresolved. Sequencing was done on a sample of PBMCs. CDR3 nucleotide sequence: TGCGCCAGCAGCCAAGATCGAAGGACTGAAGCTTTCTTT. Encoded protein: CASSQDRRTEAFF.